This paragraph covers one TCR beta chain sequence. Its antigen is still unknown. Per-base quality was not reported, and no clone a single base away is much larger than it. The source of the sample is a study of early T cells in non-severe SARS-CoV-2 infection (dated by TCRdb to the early 2020s). Context from the whole study: TCR sequencing used bulk RNA from unsorted whole blood, so alpha and beta chains could not be paired.

The study was a case-control design nested within a healthcare worker cohort in London, UK, with weekly nasopharyngeal swab PCR tests and blood sampling. Healthcare workers were recruited between 23 and 31 March 2020, during the week of the UK lockdown, and were followed weekly for up to about 15 weeks. The CDR3 has 15 amino acids, counting the end cysteine and phenylalanine. The entry retains the CDR3 DNA only, 45 bases that are in frame from base 1. The germline V gene (reference sequence) provides CDR1 LGHDT and CDR2 YNNKEL. The V end loses 1 base and the J end loses 3 bases, and a stretch of 10 bases separates them. General findings and caveats noted by the study authors: VDJdb matching was skewed toward anti-spike CD8 responses and likely underestimated virus-specific expansions, missing private and CD4 specificities.

Library method: 5' RACE. Sequencing was carried out with a NextSeq 500. To correct for sequencing error and PCR bias, the TCR library protocol tagged individual cDNA molecules with unique molecular identifiers. TCR alpha and beta chains were both sequenced, and the abundances of alpha and beta sequences in each sample were closely correlated with each other. Per the source publication's procedure: Decombinator V4 was used to annotate TCR sequences for V gene, J gene and CDR3. Expanded TCRs were defined as changing significantly between any two time points under a Poisson model with p below 0.0001. TCR abundances were normalised to the total number of TCRs sequenced in each sample and reported as counts per million. MAIT TCRs were defined by TRAV1-2 paired with TRAJ12, TRAJ20 or TRAJ33, and iNKT TCRs by TRAV10 paired with TRAJ18. VDJdb, accessed 1 November 2021, was searched for CMV, EBV and SARS-CoV-2 annotated TCRs, with TCRs annotated for multiple antigens excluded. The public sequencing data were trimmed at Q25 with fastp and processed into clonotypes with MiXCR by TCRdb, which kept only in-frame beta chains. Here each entry gathers all rows of one CDR3 protein and keeps the most common genes and DNA. The V and J calls were determined by TCRdb, not by the authors. The sample table lists tens of thousands of distinct CDR3 sequences, 9% to 15% of them with a count of one. 3.5% to 4.5% of the sample is held by the ten biggest clonotypes.

The clonotype was recovered from an adult who was a healthcare worker with PCR-confirmed SARS-CoV-2 infection or an uninfected control (not recorded which). The V and J genes are TRBV3-1 and TRBJ1-5, with the D gene call left open. Sequences were obtained from whole blood. The DNA sequence is TGTGCCAGCAGCCAAGGGGCAGGTCACAATCAGCCCCAGCATTTT. Translated, this is CASSQGAGHNQPQHF. Beyond the CDR3, the reference TRBV3-1 and TRBJ1-5 genes provide the residues; the full variable domain reads: DTAVSQTPKYLVTQMGNDKSIKCEQNLGHDTMYWYKQDSKKFLKIMFSYNNKELIINETVPNRFSPKSPDKAHLNLHINSLELGDSAVYFCASSQGAGHNQPQHFGDGTRLSIL.